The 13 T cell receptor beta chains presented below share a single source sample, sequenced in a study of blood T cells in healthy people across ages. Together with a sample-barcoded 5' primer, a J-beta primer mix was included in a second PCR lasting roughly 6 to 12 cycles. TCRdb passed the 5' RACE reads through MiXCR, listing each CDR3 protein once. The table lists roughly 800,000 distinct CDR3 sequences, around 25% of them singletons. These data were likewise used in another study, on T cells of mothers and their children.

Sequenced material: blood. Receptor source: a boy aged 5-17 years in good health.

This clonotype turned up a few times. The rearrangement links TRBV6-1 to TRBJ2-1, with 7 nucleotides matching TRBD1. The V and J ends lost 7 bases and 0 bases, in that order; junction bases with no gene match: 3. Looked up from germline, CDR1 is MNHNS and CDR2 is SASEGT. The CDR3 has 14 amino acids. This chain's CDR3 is CASNSGGSYNEQFF. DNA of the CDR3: TGTGCCAGCAATTCAGGGGGCTCCTACAATGAGCAGTTCTTC.

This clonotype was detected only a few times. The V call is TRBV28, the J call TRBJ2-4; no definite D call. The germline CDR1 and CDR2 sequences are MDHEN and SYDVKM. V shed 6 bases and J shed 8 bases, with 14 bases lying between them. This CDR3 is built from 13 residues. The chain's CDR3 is CASRSTHWDIQYF. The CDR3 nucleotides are TGTGCCAGCAGATCTACCCATTGGGACATTCAGTACTTC.

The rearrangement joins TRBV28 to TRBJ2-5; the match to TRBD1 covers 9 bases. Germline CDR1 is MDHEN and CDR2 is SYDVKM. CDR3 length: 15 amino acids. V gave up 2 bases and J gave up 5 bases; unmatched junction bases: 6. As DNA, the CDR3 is TGTGCCAGCAGTTTAAGGGACAGGGACGCGGAGACCCAGTACTTC. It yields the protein CASSLRDRDAETQYF.

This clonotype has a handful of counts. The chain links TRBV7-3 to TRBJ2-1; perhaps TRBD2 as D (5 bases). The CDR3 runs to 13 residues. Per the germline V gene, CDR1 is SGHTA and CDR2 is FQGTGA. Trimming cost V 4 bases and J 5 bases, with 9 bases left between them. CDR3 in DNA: TGTGCCAGCAGCTCCACTAGAAACAATGAGCAGTTCTTC. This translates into CASSSTRNNEQFF.

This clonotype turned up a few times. The CDR3, as DNA: TGTGCCAGCAGTCGACATTTCTACGAGCAGTACTTC. Protein: CASSRHFYEQYF. The rearrangement uses TRBV12-3 or TRBV12-4 and TRBJ2-7, with unresolved D. Trimming removed 5 bases at V and 3 bases at J, with 8 bases between. The CDR3 contains 12 residues.

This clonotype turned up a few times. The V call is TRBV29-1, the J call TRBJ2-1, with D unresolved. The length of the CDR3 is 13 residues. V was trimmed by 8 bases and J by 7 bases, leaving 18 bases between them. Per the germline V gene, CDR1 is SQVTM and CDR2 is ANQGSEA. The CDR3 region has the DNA TGCAGCATCCAGGAACGGGTTGTAAATGAGCAGTTCTTC. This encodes CSIQERVVNEQFF.

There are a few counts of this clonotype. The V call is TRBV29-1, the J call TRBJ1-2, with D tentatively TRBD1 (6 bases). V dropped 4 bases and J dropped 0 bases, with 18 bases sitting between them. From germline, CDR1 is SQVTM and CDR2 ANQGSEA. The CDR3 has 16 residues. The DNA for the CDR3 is TGCAGCGTTGGGACAACGACAGGCCTTACTAACTATGGCTACACCTTC. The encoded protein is CSVGTTTGLTNYGYTF.

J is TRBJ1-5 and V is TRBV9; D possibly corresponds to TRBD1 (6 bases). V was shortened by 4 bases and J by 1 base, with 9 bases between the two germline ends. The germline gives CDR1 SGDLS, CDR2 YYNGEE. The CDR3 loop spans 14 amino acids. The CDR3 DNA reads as TGTGCCAGCAGCCCAGGGGCCAGCAATCAGCCCCAGCATTTT. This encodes CASSPGASNQPQHF.

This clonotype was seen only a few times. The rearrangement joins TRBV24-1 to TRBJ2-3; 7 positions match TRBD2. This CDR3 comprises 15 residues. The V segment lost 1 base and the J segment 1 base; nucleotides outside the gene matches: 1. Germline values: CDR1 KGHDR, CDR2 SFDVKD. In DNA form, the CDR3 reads TGTGCCACCAGTGATTTCAGCGGGGGCACAGATACGCAGTATTTT. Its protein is CATSDFSGGTDTQYF.

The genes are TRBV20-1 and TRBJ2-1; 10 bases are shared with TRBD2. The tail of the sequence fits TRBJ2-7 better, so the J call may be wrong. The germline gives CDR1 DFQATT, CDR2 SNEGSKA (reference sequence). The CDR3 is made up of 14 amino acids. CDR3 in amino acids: CSARELAGLYEQYF. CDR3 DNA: TGCAGTGCTAGAGAACTAGCGGGGCTCTACGAGCAGTACTTC.

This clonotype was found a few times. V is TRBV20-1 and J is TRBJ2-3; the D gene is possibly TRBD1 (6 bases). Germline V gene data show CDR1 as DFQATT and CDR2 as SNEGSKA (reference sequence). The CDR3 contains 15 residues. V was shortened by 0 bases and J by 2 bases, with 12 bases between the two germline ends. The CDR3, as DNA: TGCAGTGCTAGAGACCCAGGGGCCTTCACAGATACGCAGTATTTT. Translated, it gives CSARDPGAFTDTQYF.

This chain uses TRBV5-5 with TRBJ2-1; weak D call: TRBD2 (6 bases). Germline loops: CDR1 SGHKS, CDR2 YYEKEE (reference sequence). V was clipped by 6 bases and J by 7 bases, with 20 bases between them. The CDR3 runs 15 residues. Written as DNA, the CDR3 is TGTGCCAGCACCCGACGGTGGGGGGTTGATAATGAGCAGTTCTTC. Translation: CASTRRWGVDNEQFF.

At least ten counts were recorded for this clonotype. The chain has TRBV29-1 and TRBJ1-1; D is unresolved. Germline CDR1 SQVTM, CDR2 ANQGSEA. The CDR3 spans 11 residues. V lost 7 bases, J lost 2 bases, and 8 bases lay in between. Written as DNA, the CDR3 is TGCAGCGCGAACGGCAACACTGAAGCTTTCTTT. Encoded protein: CSANGNTEAFF.